This T cell receptor (beta chain) comes out of a study of post-analysis software for immune sequencing data. Each TCR beta cDNA library carried unique molecular identifiers. MiXCR, run by TCRdb on the PCR reads, gives a single entry per CDR3 protein. The profile shows about 770,000 distinct CDR3 sequences, more than 45% of them singletons. The study, taken as a whole, reports: Among roughly five TRBV segments more frequent in patients than controls were TRBV5-6, TRBV5-1 and TRBV20-1.

The CDR3 has 15 residues. The J segment lost 2 bases and the V segment lost 4 bases, leaving 2 bases of the junction unmatched. Germline V gives CDR1 KGHDR, CDR2 SFDVKD. Concerning this clonotype itself: No antigen is known for it.

This chain connects TRBV24-1 to TRBJ2-1, with 9 bases lining up with TRBD2. Sequenced: blood. The source of this sequence is a girl between 10 and 17 years old with multiple sclerosis. For the CDR3, the DNA is TGTGCCACCAGTGAAGCGGGAGGAGCCTACAATGAGCAGTTCTTC. It translates to CATSEAGGAYNEQFF.